Listed below are T cell receptor beta chains from one sample, sequenced in a study of blood T cell repertoires in COVID-19. Sequencing was performed with immunoSEQ multiplex PCR; in TCRdb, only in-frame clones are kept and a portion is missing. The top ten clones hold about 2.5% of a sample with about 120,000 clones, around 78% of them seen once. Sequenced input: peripheral blood. The source of these receptors is an older man with acute or convalescent COVID-19. Each CDR3 is given with its conserved first and last residue. D genes are given only for firm matches. Some rows mark clone size as missing; the rest say once, few, many or name a class of expanded clone.

J | D | V | length | size | CDR3 | DNA
TRBJ2-3 | TRBD1 | TRBV5-1 | 15 | - | CASSSRDRGTDTQYF | TGCGCCAGCAGCTCCCGGGACAGGGGCACAGATACGCAGTATTTT
TRBJ1-2 | TRBD1 | TRBV5-1 | 15 | once | CASSSRTGRDDGYTF | TGCGCCAGCAGCTCTCGGACAGGCCGTGATGATGGCTACACCTTC
TRBJ2-7 | - | TRBV11-3 | 12 | once | CASSTDLYEQYF | TGTGCCAGCAGCACAGACCTCTACGAGCAGTACTTC
TRBJ1-5 | - | TRBV19 | 16 | - | CASSIGGLGYNQPQHF | TGTGCCAGTAGTATAGGGGGACTGGGGTACAATCAGCCCCAGCATTTT
TRBJ1-2 | TRBD1 | TRBV29-1 | 12 | - | CSVGTGGLDYTF | TGCAGCGTTGGGACAGGGGGCTTGGACTACACCTTC
TRBJ1-1 | TRBD1 | TRBV28 | 14 | - | CASSRLDRDTEAFF | TGTGCCAGCAGCAGACTGGACAGGGACACTGAAGCTTTCTTT
TRBJ2-7 | TRBD1 | TRBV19 | 14 | - | CASSLDRGAYEQYF | TGTGCCAGTAGTCTCGACAGGGGGGCCTACGAGCAGTACTTC
TRBJ2-7 | - | TRBV19 | 13 | - | CASSTGLSREQYF | TGTGCCAGTAGTACGGGACTTTCGCGGGAGCAGTACTTC
TRBJ2-1 | TRBD2 | TRBV5-1 | 15 | - | CASSSTPTRGDEQFF | TGCGCCAGCAGCTCGACCCCTACTCGGGGGGATGAGCAGTTCTTC
TRBJ1-6 | TRBD1 | TRBV6-5 | 14 | - | CASSYLAGGSPLHF | TGTGCCAGCAGTTATCTGGCAGGGGGTTCACCCCTCCACTTT
TRBJ2-1 | TRBD2 | TRBV5-6 | 16 | - | CASSLGLAGGPNEQFF | TGTGCCAGCAGCTTGGGACTAGCGGGGGGCCCGAATGAGCAGTTCTTC
TRBJ2-7 | - | TRBV6-2/TRBV6-3 | 14 | - | CASSYRVSTYEQYF | TGTGCCAGCAGTTACCGGGTTAGCACCTACGAGCAGTACTTC
TRBJ1-5 | - | TRBV5-5 | 16 | - | CASSLVAGESNQPQHF | TGTGCCAGCAGCTTGGTGGCGGGGGAGAGCAATCAGCCCCAGCATTTT
TRBJ1-2 | TRBD1 | TRBV19 | 12 | - | CASSRDSYGYTF | TGTGCCAGTAGCCGGGACAGTTATGGCTACACCTTC
TRBJ2-2 | TRBD2 | TRBV2 | 13 | - | CASSWEGTGELFF | TGTGCCAGCAGTTGGGAGGGCACCGGGGAGCTGTTTTTT
TRBJ2-1 | - | TRBV10-3 | 17 | - | CAISESSRGFSYNEQFF | TGTGCCATCAGTGAGTCAAGCCGCGGCTTCTCCTACAATGAGCAGTTCTTC
TRBJ1-2 | TRBD1 | TRBV27 | 14 | - | CASSWDSTNYGYTF | TGTGCCAGCAGTTGGGACAGCACTAACTATGGCTACACCTTC
TRBJ1-2 | - | TRBV2 | 15 | - | CASSEALGVGGGYTF | TGTGCCAGCAGTGAAGCGCTAGGGGTAGGTGGCGGCTACACCTTC